Described below is a single TCR beta chain sequence and its context. One entry per CDR3 protein, called by TCRdb with MiXCR from the RT-PCR reads. The table lists about 680,000 distinct CDR3 sequences, approximately 14% of them singletons, with 3.6% in the top ten. The CDR3 runs 14 residues. The germline V gene has CDR1 KGHDR and CDR2 SFDVKD. V lost 4 bases to trimming and J lost 6 bases, with 11 bases between them. The chain employs TRBV24-1 and TRBJ2-2; D unresolved. Sequencing was carried out using memory CD4+ T cells from blood. The sequence was collected from a female donor in good health, serving as a healthy control. The CDR3 here is CATSEGRSPGELFF. CDR3 bases: TGTGCCACCAGTGAGGGCAGATCCCCCGGGGAGCTGTTTTTT.